This T cell receptor (beta chain) came from a study of radiation and T cells in renal cell carcinoma. Germline CDR1 and CDR2: SGHDT and YYEEEE. V was pared by 0 bases and J by 0 bases, with 4 bases between. This CDR3 comprises 15 residues. Time point: blood 2 weeks post-SBRT. Treatment described: 15 Gy SBRT to primary tumor, nephrectomy 4 weeks later. After SBRT, blood was collected at 2 and 4 weeks, plus baseline. Clear cell pathology was present in this patient's renal cell carcinoma. Using immunoSEQ multiplex PCR, the repertoire was profiled, and TCRdb retains in-frame clones only, with some absent. The sample shows some 120,000 clones, 88% of them seen only once.

The chain couples TRBV5-6 to TRBJ2-6; D remains unclear. The specimen was blood, collected from a patient whose treatment included radiotherapy and nephrectomy. The sequence was collected from a woman aged 70-85 years with renal cell carcinoma. The CDR3 bases are TGTGCCAGCAGCTTGGTGGGCTCTGGGGCCAACGTCCTGACTTTC. Its translation: CASSLVGSGANVLTF.